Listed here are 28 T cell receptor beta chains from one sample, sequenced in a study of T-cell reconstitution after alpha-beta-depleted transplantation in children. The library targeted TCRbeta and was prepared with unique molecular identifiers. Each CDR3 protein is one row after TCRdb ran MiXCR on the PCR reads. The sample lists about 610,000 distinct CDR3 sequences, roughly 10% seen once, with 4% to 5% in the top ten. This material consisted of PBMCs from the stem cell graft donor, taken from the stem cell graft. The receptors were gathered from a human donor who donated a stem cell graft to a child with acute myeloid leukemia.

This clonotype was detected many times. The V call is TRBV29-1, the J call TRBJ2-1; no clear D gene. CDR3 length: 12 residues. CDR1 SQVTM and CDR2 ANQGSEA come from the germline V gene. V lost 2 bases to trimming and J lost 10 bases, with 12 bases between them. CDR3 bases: TGCAGCGTTGAACCCACCGACGGCGAGCAGTTCTTC. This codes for CSVEPTDGEQFF.

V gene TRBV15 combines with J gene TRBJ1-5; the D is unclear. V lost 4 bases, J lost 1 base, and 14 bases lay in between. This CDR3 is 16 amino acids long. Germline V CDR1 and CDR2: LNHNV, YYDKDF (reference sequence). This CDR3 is CATSIPALGSNQPQHF. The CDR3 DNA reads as TGTGCCACCAGCATACCAGCCCTAGGCAGCAATCAGCCCCAGCATTTT.

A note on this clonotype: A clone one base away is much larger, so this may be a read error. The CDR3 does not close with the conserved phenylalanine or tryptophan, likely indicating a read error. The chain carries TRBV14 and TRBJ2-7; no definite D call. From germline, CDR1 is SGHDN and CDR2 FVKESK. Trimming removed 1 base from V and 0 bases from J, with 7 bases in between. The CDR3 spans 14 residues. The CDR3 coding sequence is TGTGCCAGCAGCCAAGTGCGCGTCTCCTACGAGCAGTACCTC. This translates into CASSQVRVSYEQYL.

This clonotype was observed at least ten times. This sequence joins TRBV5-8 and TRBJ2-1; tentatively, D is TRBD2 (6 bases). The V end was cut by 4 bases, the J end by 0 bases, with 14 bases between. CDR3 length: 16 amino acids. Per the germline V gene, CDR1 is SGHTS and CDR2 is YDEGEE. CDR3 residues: CASSRRASVSYNEQFF. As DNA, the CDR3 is TGTGCCAGCAGCCGGAGGGCTAGCGTCTCCTACAATGAGCAGTTCTTC.

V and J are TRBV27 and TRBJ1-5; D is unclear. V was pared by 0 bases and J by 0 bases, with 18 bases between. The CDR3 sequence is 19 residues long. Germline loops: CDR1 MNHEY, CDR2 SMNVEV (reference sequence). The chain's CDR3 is CASSLSWTGNRYSNQPQHF. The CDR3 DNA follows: TGTGCCAGCAGTTTATCGTGGACGGGGAACCGTTATAGCAATCAGCCCCAGCATTTT.

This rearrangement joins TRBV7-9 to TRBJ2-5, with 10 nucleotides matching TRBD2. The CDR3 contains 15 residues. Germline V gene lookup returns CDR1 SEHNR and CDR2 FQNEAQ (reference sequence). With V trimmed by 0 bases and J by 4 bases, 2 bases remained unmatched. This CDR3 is CASSLASSGRETQYF. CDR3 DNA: TGTGCCAGCAGCTTAGCTTCTAGCGGGAGAGAGACCCAGTACTTC.

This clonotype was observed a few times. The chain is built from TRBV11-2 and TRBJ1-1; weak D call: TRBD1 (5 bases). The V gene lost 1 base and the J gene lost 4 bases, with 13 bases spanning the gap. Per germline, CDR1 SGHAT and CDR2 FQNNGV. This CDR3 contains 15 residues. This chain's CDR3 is CASSLVFGGPTEAFF. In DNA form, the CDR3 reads TGTGCCAGCAGCTTAGTCTTTGGGGGACCCACTGAAGCTTTCTTT.

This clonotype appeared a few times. The CDR3 nucleotides are TGTGCCAGCAGCTTACTGGAGAAAGTACGCACTGAAGCTTTCTTT. The encoded protein is CASSLLEKVRTEAFF. The chain uses TRBV7-2 and TRBJ1-1; no clear D gene. V gave up 2 bases and J gave up 4 bases, with 14 bases separating them. This CDR3 has 15 residues. From germline, CDR1 is SGHTA and CDR2 FQGNSA. Complete variable domain (other parts from reference TRBV7-2 and TRBJ1-1): GAGVSQSPSNKVTEKGKDVELRCDPISGHTALYWYRQSLGQGLEFLIYFQGNSAPDKSGLPSDRFSAERTGGSVSTLTIQRTQQEDSAVYLCASSLLEKVRTEAFFGQGTRLTVV.

CDR3 DNA: TGTGCCAGCAGCTTAGCTCAATCTTCACCCCTCCACTTT. Protein: CASSLAQSSPLHF. The chain uses TRBV7-8 and TRBJ1-6, with no clear D. In germline, CDR1 is SGHVS, CDR2 FQNEAQ. There are 13 residues in the CDR3. V was cut by 0 bases and J by 9 bases, with 6 bases left in between.

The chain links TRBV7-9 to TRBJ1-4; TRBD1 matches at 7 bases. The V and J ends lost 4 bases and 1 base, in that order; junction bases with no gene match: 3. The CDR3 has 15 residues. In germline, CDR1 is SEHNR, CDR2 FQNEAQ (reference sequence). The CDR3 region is CASSSDRVTNEKLFF. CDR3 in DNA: TGTGCCAGCAGCTCCGACAGGGTAACTAATGAAAAACTGTTTTTT. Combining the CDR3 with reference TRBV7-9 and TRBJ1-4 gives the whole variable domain DTGVSQNPRHKITKRGQNVTFRCDPISEHNRLYWYRQTLGQGPEFLTYFQNEAQLEKSRLLSDRFSAERPKGSFSTLEIQRTEQGDSAMYLCASSSDRVTNEKLFFGSGTQLSVL.

This CDR3 is CAILDREAEKLFF. The CDR3 coding sequence is TGTGCCATACTAGACAGGGAGGCCGAAAAACTGTTTTTT. This chain links TRBV12-3 or TRBV12-4 with TRBJ1-4; TRBD1 matches 7 bases. This CDR3 has 13 residues. Losses at the gene ends were 10 bases for V and 8 bases for J; bases not matched to a gene: 10.

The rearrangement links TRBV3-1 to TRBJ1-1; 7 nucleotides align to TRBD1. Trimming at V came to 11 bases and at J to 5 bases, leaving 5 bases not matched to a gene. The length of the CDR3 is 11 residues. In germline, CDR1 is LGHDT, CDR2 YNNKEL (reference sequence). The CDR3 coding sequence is TGTGCCGTCTCAGGGGGGACTGAAGCTTTCTTT. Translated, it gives CAVSGGTEAFF.

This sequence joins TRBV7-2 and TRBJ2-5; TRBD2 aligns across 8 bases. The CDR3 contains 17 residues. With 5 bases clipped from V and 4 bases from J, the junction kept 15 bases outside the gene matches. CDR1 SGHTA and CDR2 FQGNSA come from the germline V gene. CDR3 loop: CASSPTIVSGKGETQYF. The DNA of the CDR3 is TGTGCCAGCAGCCCGACTATAGTTAGCGGGAAGGGAGAGACCCAGTACTTC.

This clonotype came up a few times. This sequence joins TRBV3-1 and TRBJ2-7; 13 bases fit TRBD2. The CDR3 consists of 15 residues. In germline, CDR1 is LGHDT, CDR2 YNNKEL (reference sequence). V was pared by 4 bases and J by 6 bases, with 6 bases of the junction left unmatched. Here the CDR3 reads CASSPTTSGRTEQYF. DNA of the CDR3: TGTGCCAGCAGCCCTACGACTAGCGGGAGGACCGAGCAGTACTTC.

CDR3 nucleotide sequence: TGTGCCAGCAGGATTTCCGGGACAGGGGGAGACGAGCAGTACTTC. This codes for CASRISGTGGDEQYF. The chain employs TRBV2 and TRBJ2-7; 11 bases agree with TRBD1. The CDR3 contains 15 residues. The trim removed 6 bases at V and 5 bases at J, leaving 9 bases unmatched. CDR1 SNHLY and CDR2 FYNNEI come from the germline V gene.

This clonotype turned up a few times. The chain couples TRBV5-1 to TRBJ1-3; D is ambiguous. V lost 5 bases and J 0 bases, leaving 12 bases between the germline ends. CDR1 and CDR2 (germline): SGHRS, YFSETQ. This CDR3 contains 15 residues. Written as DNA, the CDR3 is TGCGCCAGCAGATTGATACCGGCCTCTGGAAACACCATATATTTT. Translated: CASRLIPASGNTIYF.

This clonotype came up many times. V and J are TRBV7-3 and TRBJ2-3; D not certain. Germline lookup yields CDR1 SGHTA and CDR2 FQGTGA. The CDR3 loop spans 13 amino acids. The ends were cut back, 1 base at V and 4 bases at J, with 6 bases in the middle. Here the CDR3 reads CASSLIAPDTQYF. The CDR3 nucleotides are TGTGCCAGCAGCTTAATTGCGCCAGATACGCAGTATTTT.

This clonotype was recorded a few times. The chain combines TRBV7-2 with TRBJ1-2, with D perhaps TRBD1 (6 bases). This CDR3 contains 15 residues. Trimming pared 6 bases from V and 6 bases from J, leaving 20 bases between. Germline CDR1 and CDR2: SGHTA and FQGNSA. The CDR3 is CASSQIQRGADGYTF. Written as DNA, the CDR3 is TGTGCCAGCAGTCAAATACAGCGGGGGGCGGATGGCTACACCTTC.

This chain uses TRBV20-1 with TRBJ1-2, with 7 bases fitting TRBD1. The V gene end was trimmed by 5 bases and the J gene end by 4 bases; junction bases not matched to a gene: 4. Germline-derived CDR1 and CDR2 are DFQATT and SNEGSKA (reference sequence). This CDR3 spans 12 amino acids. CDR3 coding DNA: TGCAGTGCTGCGACAGGGACCTATGGCTACACCTTC. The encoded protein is CSAATGTYGYTF.

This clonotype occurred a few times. Written as DNA, the CDR3 is TGCAGTGCTAGCAGGACAGGGGCCGAGCAGTACTTC. Translated: CSASRTGAEQYF. V and J are TRBV20-1 and TRBJ2-7; 9 nucleotides line up with TRBD1. Germline lookup yields CDR1 DFQATT and CDR2 SNEGSKA (reference sequence). The J segment lost 6 bases and the V segment lost 3 bases, leaving 3 bases of the junction unmatched. The CDR3 totals 12 residues.

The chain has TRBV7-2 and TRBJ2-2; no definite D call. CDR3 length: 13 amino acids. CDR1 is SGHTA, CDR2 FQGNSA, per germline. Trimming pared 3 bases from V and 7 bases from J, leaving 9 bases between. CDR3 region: CASSFSYSGELFF. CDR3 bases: TGTGCCAGCAGCTTCTCATACAGCGGGGAGCTGTTTTTT.

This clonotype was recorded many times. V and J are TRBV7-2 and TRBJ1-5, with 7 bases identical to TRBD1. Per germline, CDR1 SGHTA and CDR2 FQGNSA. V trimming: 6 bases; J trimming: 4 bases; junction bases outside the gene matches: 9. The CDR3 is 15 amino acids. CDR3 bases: TGTGCCAGCAGTTCAGGCACAGGGGATAATCAGCCCCAGCATTTT. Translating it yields CASSSGTGDNQPQHF.

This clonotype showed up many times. The CDR3 sequence is CASSLGELYDGYTF. DNA of the CDR3: TGCGCCAGCAGCTTGGGGGAGCTCTACGATGGCTACACCTTC. The genes are TRBV5-1 and TRBJ1-2; D not resolved. The CDR3 is made up of 14 amino acids. V lost 0 bases to trimming and J lost 6 bases, with 12 bases between them. The germline gives CDR1 SGHRS, CDR2 YFSETQ.

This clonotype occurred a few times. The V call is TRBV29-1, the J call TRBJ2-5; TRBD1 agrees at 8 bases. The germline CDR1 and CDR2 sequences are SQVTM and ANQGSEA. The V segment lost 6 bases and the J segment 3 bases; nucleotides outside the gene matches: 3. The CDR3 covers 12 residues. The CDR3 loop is CSVMTGEETQYF. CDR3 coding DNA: TGCAGCGTGATGACAGGGGAAGAGACCCAGTACTTC.

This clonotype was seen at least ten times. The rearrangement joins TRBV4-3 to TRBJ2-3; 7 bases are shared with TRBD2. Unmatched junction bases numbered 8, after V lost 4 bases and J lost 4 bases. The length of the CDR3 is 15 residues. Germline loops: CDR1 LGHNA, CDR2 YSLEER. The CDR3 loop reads CASSRTGGVADTQYF. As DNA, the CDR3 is TGCGCCAGCAGCCGAACGGGAGGAGTGGCAGATACGCAGTATTTT.

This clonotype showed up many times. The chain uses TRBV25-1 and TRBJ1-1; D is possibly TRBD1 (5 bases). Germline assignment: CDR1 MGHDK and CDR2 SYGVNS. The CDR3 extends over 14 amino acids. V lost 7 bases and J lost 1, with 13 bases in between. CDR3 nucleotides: TGTGCCAGCACGCACCAGGGTCGGAACACTGAAGCTTTCTTT. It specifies CASTHQGRNTEAFF.

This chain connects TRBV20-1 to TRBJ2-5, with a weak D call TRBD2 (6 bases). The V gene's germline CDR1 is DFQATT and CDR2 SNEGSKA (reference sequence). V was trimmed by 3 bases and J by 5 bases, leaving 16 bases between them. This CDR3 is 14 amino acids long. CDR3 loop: CSASLLAGTETQYF. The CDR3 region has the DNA TGCAGTGCTAGTTTACTTGCGGGAACGGAGACCCAGTACTTC.

CDR3 nucleotide sequence: TGTGCCTGGAGTAGTGGGACTAGCGGAGGGGAGACCCAGTACTTC. Protein product: CAWSSGTSGGETQYF. The J gene is TRBJ2-5, the V gene TRBV30; 11 bases agree with TRBD2. The CDR3 has 15 amino acids. J lost 5 bases, V lost 2 bases, and 7 bases had no gene match. Per the germline V gene, CDR1 is GTSNPN and CDR2 is SVGIG (reference sequence).